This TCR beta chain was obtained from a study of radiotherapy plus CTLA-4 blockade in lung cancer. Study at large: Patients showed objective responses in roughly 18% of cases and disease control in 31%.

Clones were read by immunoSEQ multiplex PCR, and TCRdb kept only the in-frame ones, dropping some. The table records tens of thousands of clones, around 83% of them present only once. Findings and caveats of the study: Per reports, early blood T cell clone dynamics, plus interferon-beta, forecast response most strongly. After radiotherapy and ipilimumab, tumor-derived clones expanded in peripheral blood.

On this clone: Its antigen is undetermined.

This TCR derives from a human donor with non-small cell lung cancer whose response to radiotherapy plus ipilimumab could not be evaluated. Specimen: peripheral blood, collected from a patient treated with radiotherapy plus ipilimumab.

The CDR3 sequence: CASSEWIKGTGGAEGYTF. In DNA form, the CDR3 reads TGTGCCAGCAGTGAATGGATAAAAGGAACAGGGGGCGCGGAAGGCTACACCTTC. This chain connects TRBV2 to TRBJ1-2; 9 bases match TRBD1. V shed 2 bases and J 8 bases; nucleotides not matched to a gene: 18. CDR3 length equals 18 residues. Germline values: CDR1 SNHLY, CDR2 FYNNEI.